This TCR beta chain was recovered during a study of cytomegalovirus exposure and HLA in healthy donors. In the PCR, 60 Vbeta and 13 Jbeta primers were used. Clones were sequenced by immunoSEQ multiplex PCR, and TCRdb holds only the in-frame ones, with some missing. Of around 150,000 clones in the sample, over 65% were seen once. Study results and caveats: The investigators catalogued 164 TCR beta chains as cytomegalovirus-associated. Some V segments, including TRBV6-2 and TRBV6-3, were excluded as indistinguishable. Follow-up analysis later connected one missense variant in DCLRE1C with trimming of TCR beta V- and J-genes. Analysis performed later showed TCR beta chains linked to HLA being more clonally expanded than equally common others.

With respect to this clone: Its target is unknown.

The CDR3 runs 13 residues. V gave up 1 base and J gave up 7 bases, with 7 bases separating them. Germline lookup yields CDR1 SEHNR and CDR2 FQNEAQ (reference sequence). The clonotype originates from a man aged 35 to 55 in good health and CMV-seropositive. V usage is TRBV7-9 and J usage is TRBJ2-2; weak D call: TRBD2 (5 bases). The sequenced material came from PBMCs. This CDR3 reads CASSLGGSGELFF. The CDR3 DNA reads TGTGCCAGCAGCTTAGGTGGGAGCGGGGAGCTGTTTTTT.